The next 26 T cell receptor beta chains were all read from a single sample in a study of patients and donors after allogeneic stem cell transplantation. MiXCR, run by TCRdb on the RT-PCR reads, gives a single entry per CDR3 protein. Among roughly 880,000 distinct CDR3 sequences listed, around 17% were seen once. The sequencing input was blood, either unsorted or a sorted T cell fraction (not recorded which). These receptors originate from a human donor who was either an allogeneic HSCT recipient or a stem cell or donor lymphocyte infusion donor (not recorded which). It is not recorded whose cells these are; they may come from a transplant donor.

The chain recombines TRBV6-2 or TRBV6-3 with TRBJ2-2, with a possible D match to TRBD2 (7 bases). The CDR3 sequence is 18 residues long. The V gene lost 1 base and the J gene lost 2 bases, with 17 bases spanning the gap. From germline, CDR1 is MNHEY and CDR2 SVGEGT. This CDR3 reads CASSYYSAGALNTGELFF. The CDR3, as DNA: TGTGCCAGCAGTTACTATTCGGCGGGGGCCCTTAACACCGGGGAGCTGTTTTTT.

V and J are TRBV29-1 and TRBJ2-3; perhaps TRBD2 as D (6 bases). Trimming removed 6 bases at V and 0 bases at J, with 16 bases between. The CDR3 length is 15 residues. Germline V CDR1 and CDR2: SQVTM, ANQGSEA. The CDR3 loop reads CSVGGVGGSTDTQYF. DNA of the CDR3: TGCAGCGTGGGCGGGGTCGGAGGGAGCACAGATACGCAGTATTTT.

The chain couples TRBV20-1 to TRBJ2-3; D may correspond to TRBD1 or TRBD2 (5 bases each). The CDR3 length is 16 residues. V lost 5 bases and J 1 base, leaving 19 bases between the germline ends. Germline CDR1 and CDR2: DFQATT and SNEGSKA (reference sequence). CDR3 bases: TGCAGTGCTTCCCGGGACGGGGCTTTGGGCACAGATACGCAGTATTTT. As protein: CSASRDGALGTDTQYF.

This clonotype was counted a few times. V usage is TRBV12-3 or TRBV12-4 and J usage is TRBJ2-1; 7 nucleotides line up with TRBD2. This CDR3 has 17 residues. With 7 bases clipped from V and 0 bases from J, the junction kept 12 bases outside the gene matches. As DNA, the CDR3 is TGTGCCAGCACCCAGACTAGCAGTTATAGCTCCTACAATGAGCAGTTCTTC. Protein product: CASTQTSSYSSYNEQFF.

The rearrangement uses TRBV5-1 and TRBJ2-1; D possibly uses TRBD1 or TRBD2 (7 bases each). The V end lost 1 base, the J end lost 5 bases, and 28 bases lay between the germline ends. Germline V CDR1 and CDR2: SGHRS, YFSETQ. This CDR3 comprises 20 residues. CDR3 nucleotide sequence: TGCGCCAGCAGCTTGAACAGGGGAGGGGGAGGATTGGGACTGGACAATGAGCAGTTCTTC. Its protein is CASSLNRGGGGLGLDNEQFF.

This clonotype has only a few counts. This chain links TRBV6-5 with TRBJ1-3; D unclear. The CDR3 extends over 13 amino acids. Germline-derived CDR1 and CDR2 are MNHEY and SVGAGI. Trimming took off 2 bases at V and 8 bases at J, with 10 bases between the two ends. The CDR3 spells CASSYNSGYTIYF. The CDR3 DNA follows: TGTGCCAGCAGTTACAACAGTGGGTACACCATATATTTT.

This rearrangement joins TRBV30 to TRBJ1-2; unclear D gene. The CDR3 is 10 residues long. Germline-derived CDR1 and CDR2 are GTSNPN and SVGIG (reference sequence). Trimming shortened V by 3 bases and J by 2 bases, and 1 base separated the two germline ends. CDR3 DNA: TGTGCCTGGAGGAACTATGGCTACACCTTC. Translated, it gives CAWRNYGYTF.

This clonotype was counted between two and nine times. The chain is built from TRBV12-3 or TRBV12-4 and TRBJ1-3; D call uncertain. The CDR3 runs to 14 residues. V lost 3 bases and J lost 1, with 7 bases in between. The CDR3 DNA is TGTGCCAGCAGTTTCCACGGGTCTGGAAACACCATATATTTT. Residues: CASSFHGSGNTIYF.

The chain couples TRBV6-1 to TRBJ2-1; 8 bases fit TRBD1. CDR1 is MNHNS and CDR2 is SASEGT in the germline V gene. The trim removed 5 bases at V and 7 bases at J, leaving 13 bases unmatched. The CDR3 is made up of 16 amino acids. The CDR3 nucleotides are TGTGCCAGCAGTCGACAAGCAGGGGGCGCGAGAAATGAGCAGTTCTTC. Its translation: CASSRQAGGARNEQFF.

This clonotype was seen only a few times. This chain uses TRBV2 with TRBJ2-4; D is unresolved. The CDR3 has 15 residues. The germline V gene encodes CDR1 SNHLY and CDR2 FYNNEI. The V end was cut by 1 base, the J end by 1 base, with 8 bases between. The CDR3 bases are TGTGCCAGCAGTGAAGTCAATTGGGCCAAAAACATTCAGTACTTC. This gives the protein CASSEVNWAKNIQYF.

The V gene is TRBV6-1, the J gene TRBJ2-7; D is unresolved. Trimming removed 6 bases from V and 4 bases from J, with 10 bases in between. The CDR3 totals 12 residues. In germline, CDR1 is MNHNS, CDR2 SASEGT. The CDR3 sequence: CASSETAYEQYF. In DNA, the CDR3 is TGTGCCAGCAGCGAAACAGCTTACGAGCAGTACTTC.

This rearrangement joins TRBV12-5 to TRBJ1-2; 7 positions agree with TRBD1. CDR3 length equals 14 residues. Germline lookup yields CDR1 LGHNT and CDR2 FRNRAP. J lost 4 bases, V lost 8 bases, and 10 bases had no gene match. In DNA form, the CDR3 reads TGTGCTAGTTCTGCATCGGGACAGAGCTATGGCTACACCTTC. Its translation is CASSASGQSYGYTF.

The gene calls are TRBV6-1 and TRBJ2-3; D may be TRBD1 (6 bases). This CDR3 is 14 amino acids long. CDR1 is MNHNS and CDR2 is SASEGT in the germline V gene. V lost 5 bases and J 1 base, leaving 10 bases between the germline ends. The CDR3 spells CASSTQGGTDTQYF. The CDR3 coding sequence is TGTGCCAGCAGTACACAGGGAGGCACAGATACGCAGTATTTT.

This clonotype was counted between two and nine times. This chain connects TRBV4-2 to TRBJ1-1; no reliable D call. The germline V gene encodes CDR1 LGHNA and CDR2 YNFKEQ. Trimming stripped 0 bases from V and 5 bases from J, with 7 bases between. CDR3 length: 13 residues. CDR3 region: CASSQDTGTEAFF. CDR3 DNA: TGTGCCAGCAGCCAAGATACGGGGACTGAAGCTTTCTTT.

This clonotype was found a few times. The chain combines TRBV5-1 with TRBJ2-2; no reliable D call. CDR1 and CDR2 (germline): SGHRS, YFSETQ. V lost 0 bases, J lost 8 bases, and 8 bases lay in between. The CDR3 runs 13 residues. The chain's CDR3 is CASSLEFRGELFF. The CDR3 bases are TGCGCCAGCAGCTTGGAATTCCGGGGGGAGCTGTTTTTT.

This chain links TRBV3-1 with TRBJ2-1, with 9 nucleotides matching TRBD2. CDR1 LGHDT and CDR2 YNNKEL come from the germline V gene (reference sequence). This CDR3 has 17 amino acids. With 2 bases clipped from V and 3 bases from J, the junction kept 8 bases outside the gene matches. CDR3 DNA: TGTGCCAGCAGCCAACTGCGCCGGACTAGCGTCTACAATGAGCAGTTCTTC. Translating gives CASSQLRRTSVYNEQFF.

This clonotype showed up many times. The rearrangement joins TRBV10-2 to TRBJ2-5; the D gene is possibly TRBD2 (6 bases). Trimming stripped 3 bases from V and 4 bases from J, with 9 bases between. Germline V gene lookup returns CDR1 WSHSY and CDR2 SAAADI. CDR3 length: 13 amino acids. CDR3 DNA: TGCGCCAGCAGTGAAGTGGGGGGAGAGACCCAGTACTTC. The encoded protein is CASSEVGGETQYF.

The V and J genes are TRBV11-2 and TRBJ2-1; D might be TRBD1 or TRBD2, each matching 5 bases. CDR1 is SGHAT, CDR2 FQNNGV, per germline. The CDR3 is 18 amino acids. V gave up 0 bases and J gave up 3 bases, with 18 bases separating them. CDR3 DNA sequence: TGTGCCAGCAGCTTAGATTGGATGGGGACGCCAATCTACAATGAGCAGTTCTTC. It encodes CASSLDWMGTPIYNEQFF.

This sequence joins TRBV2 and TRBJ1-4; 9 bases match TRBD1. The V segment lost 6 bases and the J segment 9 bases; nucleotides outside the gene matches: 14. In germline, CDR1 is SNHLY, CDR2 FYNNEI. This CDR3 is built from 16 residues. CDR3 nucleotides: TGTGCCAGCAGACAGGGGGCGAGTCGGCGCGCGCAAAAACTGTTTTTT. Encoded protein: CASRQGASRRAQKLFF. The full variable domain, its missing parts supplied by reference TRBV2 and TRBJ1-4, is EPEVTQTPSHQVTQMGQEVILRCVPISNHLYFYWYRQILGQKVEFLVSFYNNEISEKSEIFDDQFSVERPDGSNFTLKIRSTKLEDSAMYFCASRQGASRRAQKLFFGSGTQLSVL.

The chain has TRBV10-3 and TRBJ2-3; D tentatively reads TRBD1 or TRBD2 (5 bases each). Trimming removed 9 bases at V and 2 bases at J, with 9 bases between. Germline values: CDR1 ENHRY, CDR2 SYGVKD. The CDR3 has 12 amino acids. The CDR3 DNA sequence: TGTGCCATGGGACGGACCACAGATACGCAGTATTTT. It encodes CAMGRTTDTQYF.

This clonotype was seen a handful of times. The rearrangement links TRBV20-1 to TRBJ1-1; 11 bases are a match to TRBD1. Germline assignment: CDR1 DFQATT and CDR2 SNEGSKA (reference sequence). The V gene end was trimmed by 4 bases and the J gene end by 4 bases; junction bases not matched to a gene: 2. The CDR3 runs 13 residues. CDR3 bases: TGCAGTGCTACCGGGACAGGGGGCACTGAAGCTTTCTTT. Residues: CSATGTGGTEAFF.

In nucleotides, the CDR3 is TGTGCCAGCAGCCAAGATACACCTGCAACTAATGAAAAACTGTTTTTT. Encoded protein: CASSQDTPATNEKLFF. J is TRBJ1-4 and V is TRBV3-1, with no clear D. Trimming left V 0 bases short and J 0 bases short, with 8 bases between. This CDR3 region has 16 residues. In germline, CDR1 is LGHDT, CDR2 YNNKEL (reference sequence). The full variable domain, rest sourced from reference TRBV3-1 and TRBJ1-4, is DTAVSQTPKYLVTQMGNDKSIKCEQNLGHDTMYWYKQDSKKFLKIMFSYNNKELIINETVPNRFSPKSPDKAHLNLHINSLELGDSAVYFCASSQDTPATNEKLFFGSGTQLSVL.

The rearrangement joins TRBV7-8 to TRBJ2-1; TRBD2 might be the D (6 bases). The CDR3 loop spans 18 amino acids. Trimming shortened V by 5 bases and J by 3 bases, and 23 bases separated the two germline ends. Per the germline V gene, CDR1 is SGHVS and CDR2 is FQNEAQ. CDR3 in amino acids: CASSPSAGSSLIYNEQFF. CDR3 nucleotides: TGTGCCAGCAGCCCGTCTGCCGGGAGTAGTCTAATCTACAATGAGCAGTTCTTC.

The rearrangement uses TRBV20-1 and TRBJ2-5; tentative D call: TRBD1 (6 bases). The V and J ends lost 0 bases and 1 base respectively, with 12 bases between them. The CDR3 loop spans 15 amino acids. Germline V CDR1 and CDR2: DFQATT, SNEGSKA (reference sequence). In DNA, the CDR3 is TGCAGTGCTAGAGAAGAGGGGGTAGTCCAAGAGACCCAGTACTTC. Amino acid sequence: CSAREEGVVQETQYF.

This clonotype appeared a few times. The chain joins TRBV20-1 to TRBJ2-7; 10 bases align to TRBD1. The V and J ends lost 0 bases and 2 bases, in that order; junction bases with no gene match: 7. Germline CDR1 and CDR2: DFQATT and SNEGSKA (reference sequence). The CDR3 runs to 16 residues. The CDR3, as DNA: TGCAGTGCTAGAGATCCGGGACAGGGGCCAACCTACGAGCAGTACTTC. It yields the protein CSARDPGQGPTYEQYF.

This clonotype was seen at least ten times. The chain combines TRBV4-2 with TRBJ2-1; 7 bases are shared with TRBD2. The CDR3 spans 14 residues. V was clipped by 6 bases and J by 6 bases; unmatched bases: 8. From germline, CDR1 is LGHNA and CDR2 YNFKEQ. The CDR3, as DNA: TGTGCCAGCAGTGGGGGGGGGGTTAGCAATGAGCAGTTCTTC. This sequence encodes CASSGGGVSNEQFF.